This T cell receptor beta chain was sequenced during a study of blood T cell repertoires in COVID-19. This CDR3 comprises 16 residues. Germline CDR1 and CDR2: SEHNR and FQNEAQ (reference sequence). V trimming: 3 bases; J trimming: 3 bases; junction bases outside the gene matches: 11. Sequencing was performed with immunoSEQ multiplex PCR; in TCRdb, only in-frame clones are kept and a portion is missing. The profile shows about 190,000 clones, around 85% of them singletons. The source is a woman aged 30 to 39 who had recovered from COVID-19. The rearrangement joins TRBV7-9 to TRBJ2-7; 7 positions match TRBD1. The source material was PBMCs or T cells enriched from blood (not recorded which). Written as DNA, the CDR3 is TGTGCCAGCAGCTTCAGGGGTGGGGACAGATTCTACGAGCAGTACTTC. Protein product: CASSFRGGDRFYEQYF.